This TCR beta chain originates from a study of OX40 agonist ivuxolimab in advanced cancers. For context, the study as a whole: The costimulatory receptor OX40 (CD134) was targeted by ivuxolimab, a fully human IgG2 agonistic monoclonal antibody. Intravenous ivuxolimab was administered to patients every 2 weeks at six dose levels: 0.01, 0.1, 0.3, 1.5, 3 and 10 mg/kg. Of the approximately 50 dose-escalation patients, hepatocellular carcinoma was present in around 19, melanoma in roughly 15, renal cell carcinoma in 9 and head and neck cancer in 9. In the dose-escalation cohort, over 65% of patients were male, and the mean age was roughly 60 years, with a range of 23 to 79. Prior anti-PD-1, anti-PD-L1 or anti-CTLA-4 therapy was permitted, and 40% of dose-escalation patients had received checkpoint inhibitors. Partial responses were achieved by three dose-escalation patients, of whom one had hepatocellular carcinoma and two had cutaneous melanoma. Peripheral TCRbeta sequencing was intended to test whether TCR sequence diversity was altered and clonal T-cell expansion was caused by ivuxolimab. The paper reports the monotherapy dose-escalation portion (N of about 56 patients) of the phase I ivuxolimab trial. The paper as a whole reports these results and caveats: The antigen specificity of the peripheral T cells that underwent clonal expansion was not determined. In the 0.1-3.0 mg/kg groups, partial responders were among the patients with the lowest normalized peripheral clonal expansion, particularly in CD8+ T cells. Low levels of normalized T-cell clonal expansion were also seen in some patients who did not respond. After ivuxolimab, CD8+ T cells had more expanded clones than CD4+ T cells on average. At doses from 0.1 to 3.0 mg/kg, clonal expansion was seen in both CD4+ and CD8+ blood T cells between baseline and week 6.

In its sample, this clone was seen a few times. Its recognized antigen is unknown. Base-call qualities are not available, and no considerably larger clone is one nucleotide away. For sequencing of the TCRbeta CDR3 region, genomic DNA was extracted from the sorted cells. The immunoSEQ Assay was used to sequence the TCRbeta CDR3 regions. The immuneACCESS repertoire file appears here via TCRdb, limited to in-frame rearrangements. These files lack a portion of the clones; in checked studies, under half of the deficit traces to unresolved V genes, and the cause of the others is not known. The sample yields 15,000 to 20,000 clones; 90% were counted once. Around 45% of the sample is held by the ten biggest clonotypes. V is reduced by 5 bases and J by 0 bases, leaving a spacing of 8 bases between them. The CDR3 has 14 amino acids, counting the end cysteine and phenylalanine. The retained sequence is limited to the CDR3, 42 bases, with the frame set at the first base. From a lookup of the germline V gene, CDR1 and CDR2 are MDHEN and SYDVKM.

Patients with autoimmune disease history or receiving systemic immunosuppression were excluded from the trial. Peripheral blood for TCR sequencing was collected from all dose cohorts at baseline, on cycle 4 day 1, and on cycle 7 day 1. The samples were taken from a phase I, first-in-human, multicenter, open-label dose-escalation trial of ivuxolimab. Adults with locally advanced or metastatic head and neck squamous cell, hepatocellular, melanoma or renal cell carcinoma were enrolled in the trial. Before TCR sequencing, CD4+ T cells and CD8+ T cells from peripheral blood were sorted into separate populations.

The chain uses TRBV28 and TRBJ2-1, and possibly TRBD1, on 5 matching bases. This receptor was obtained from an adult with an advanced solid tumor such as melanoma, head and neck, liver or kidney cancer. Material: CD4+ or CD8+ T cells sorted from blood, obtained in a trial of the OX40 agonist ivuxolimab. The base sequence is TGTGCCAGCAGTGAGGACAACTCCTACAATGAGCAGTTCTTC. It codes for CASSEDNSYNEQFF.